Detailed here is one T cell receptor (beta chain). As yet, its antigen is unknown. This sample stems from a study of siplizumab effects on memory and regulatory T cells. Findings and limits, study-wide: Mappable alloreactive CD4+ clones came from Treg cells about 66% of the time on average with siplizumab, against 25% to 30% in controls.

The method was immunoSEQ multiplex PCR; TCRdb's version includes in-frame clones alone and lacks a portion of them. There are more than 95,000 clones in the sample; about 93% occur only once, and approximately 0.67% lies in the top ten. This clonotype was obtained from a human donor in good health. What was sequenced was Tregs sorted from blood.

The CDR3, as DNA: TGCAGCGTTGCGAGGGGGCCGAACACTGAAGCTTTCTTT. Translated: CSVARGPNTEAFF. This rearrangement joins TRBV29-1 to TRBJ1-1; 7 bases are a match to TRBD1. With V trimmed by 4 bases and J by 1 base, 3 bases remained unmatched. The CDR3 has 13 residues. Germline V gene lookup returns CDR1 SQVTM and CDR2 ANQGSEA.